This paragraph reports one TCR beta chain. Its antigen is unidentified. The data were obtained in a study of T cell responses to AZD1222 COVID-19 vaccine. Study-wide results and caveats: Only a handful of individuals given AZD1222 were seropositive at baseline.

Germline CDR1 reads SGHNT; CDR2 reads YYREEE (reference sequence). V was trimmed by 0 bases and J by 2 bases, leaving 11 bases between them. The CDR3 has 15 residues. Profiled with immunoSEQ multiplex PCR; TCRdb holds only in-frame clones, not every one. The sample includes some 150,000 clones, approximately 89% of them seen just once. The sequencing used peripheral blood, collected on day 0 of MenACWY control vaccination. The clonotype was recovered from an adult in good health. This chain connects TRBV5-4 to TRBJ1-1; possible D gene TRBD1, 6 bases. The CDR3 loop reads CASSLVGTPNTEAFF. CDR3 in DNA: TGTGCCAGCAGCTTGGTCGGGACACCAAACACTGAAGCTTTCTTT.